Listed here are 2 T cell receptor beta chains from one sample, sequenced in a study of blood T cells in healthy people across ages. Then a second PCR, running about 6 to 11 cycles, was carried out with a sample-barcoded 5' primer and a J-beta primer mix. TCRdb re-analysed the 5' RACE reads in MiXCR, keeping a single row per CDR3 protein. The sample shows about 560,000 distinct CDR3 sequences, 25% to 35% of them seen only once. These data were also filed under a second study, of T cells of mothers and their children.

Sequences were obtained from blood. The receptor source for this set is a boy between 2 and 10 years old in good health.

The rearrangement joins TRBV19 to TRBJ2-1; 10 nucleotides align to TRBD1. The V gene's germline CDR1 is LNHDA and CDR2 SQIVND (reference sequence). The J segment lost 2 bases and the V segment lost 6 bases, leaving 4 bases of the junction unmatched. There are 15 residues in the CDR3. Here the CDR3 reads CASSRTGGAYNEQFF. As DNA, the CDR3 is TGTGCCAGTAGCCGGACAGGGGGAGCCTACAATGAGCAGTTCTTC.

The chain is built from TRBV20-1 and TRBJ1-1, with D possibly matching TRBD1 (5 bases). V gave up 4 bases and J gave up 3 bases, with 6 bases separating them. The CDR3 consists of 11 residues. From germline, CDR1 is DFQATT and CDR2 SNEGSKA (reference sequence). CDR3 in amino acids: CSATGYTEAFF. CDR3 DNA sequence: TGCAGTGCTACAGGGTACACTGAAGCTTTCTTT.